These T cell receptor beta chains were read from a single sample in a study of blood T cell repertoires in COVID-19. Produced via immunoSEQ multiplex PCR; TCRdb's table is partial and in-frame only. The data contain fewer than 80,000 clones, 90% of them singletons. The sample was peripheral blood. All receptors come from a man in his fifties or sixties with acute or convalescent COVID-19. CDR3s include the opening cysteine and the closing phenylalanine or tryptophan. Fields, in order: clone size, J gene, D gene, V gene, CDR3 DNA, CDR3 protein. The D gene is left open where the match is weak. The size entry is marked missing in some rows and otherwise reads once, few, many or a size class.

clone_size: -
j_call: TRBJ1-3
d_call: -
v_call: TRBV19
cdr3_nt: TGTGCCACTGCCGACAGACGCTCTGGAAACACCATATATTTT
cdr3_aa: CATADRRSGNTIYF

clone_size: -
j_call: TRBJ1-6
d_call: -
v_call: TRBV2
cdr3_nt: TGTGCCAGCAGTGTCGACAGGATGCATAATTCACCCCTCCACTTT
cdr3_aa: CASSVDRMHNSPLHF

clone_size: -
j_call: TRBJ2-1
d_call: TRBD2
v_call: TRBV5-1
cdr3_nt: TGCGCCAGCAGCTCGGAGCGGGAGTGGGGTGAGCAGTTCTTC
cdr3_aa: CASSSEREWGEQFF

clone_size: -
j_call: TRBJ2-2
d_call: -
v_call: TRBV6-5
cdr3_nt: TGTGCCAGCAACAGGACACCCGGGGAGCTGTTTTTT
cdr3_aa: CASNRTPGELFF

clone_size: -
j_call: TRBJ2-7
d_call: TRBD2
v_call: TRBV4-2
cdr3_nt: TGTGCCAGCAGCCAGGGGACTAGCGGCGTCTACGAGCAGTACTTC
cdr3_aa: CASSQGTSGVYEQYF

clone_size: -
j_call: TRBJ2-4
d_call: -
v_call: TRBV20-1
cdr3_nt: TGCAGTGCTAGTGTCGGTTGGGAGGAGCAAAACATTCAGTACTTC
cdr3_aa: CSASVGWEEQNIQYF

clone_size: -
j_call: TRBJ2-2
d_call: TRBD2
v_call: TRBV6-5
cdr3_nt: TGTGCCAGTCAGAGGGAGGGGAGAACCGGGGAGCTGTTTTTT
cdr3_aa: CASQREGRTGELFF

clone_size: -
j_call: TRBJ1-5
d_call: TRBD1
v_call: TRBV30
cdr3_nt: TGTGCCTGGTCAGGGGGCGCGGGTCAGCCCCAGCATTTT
cdr3_aa: CAWSGGAGQPQHF

clone_size: -
j_call: TRBJ2-7
d_call: -
v_call: TRBV3-1/TRBV3-2
cdr3_nt: TGTGCCAGCAGCCAAGAGGGGCTCCGGGACACCCTGGGGGAGCAGTACTTC
cdr3_aa: CASSQEGLRDTLGEQYF

clone_size: once
j_call: TRBJ2-3
d_call: TRBD1
v_call: TRBV27
cdr3_nt: TGTGCCAGCAGTTTAGGAGGACAGGGAATTTCTAGCACAGATACGCAGTATTTT
cdr3_aa: CASSLGGQGISSTDTQYF

clone_size: -
j_call: TRBJ2-1
d_call: TRBD1
v_call: TRBV19
cdr3_nt: TGTGCCAGTAGTATACTCGGACAGGGGGCCAATGAGCAGTTCTTC
cdr3_aa: CASSILGQGANEQFF

clone_size: -
j_call: TRBJ1-1
d_call: -
v_call: TRBV6-5
cdr3_nt: TGTGCCAGCAGTTATAAACAGGGCGGCTTGAACACTGAAGCTTTCTTT
cdr3_aa: CASSYKQGGLNTEAFF

clone_size: -
j_call: TRBJ1-1
d_call: -
v_call: TRBV6-5
cdr3_nt: TGTGCCAGCAGCCCGGGCGGGGGAGGGACTGAAGCTTTCTTT
cdr3_aa: CASSPGGGGTEAFF

clone_size: -
j_call: TRBJ2-7
d_call: TRBD2
v_call: TRBV10-3
cdr3_nt: TGTGCCATCAGTGACCCCCGGGAGGGCCACGACGAGCAGTACTTC
cdr3_aa: CAISDPREGHDEQYF

clone_size: -
j_call: TRBJ1-1
d_call: -
v_call: TRBV21-1
cdr3_nt: TGTGCCAGCAGCAACTGTGGGGGGGCAGGGAACACTGAAGCTTTCTTT
cdr3_aa: CASSNCGGAGNTEAFF

clone_size: -
j_call: TRBJ2-3
d_call: -
v_call: TRBV6-1
cdr3_nt: TGTGCCAGCAGAGAACCGGACACCTATACGCAGTATTTT
cdr3_aa: CASREPDTYTQYF

clone_size: -
j_call: TRBJ2-7
d_call: -
v_call: TRBV7-4
cdr3_nt: TGTGCCAGCAGCTTAGGCCTCAATAATAGCTCCTACGAGCAGTACTTC
cdr3_aa: CASSLGLNNSSYEQYF

clone_size: -
j_call: TRBJ2-3
d_call: -
v_call: TRBV5-1
cdr3_nt: TGCGCCAGCAGCGACGGGACACCCAGCACAGATACGCAGTATTTT
cdr3_aa: CASSDGTPSTDTQYF

clone_size: -
j_call: TRBJ1-1
d_call: -
v_call: TRBV7-9
cdr3_nt: TGTGCCAGCAGCCTCCAGGGTTTAGTGGGGACTGAAGCTTTCTTT
cdr3_aa: CASSLQGLVGTEAFF

clone_size: -
j_call: TRBJ2-5
d_call: -
v_call: TRBV29-1
cdr3_nt: TGCAGCGCCGCGGACAGCCAAGAGACCCAGTACTTC
cdr3_aa: CSAADSQETQYF

clone_size: -
j_call: TRBJ1-1
d_call: TRBD1
v_call: TRBV5-1
cdr3_nt: TGCGCCAGCAGCTCCGGGACAGGGGGGGTGAACACTGAAGCTTTCTTT
cdr3_aa: CASSSGTGGVNTEAFF

clone_size: -
j_call: TRBJ2-1
d_call: -
v_call: TRBV19
cdr3_nt: TGTGCCAGTAGTATTCCTGGGCATGAGCAGTTCTTC
cdr3_aa: CASSIPGHEQFF

clone_size: once
j_call: TRBJ2-7
d_call: TRBD2
v_call: TRBV11-2
cdr3_nt: TGTGCCAGCAGCTTAGCATGGGGGGGAGTCTCCTACGAGCAGTACTTC
cdr3_aa: CASSLAWGGVSYEQYF

clone_size: -
j_call: TRBJ1-6
d_call: -
v_call: TRBV2
cdr3_nt: TGTGCCAGCGGCGGCAGGGAAAATTCACCCCTCCACTTT
cdr3_aa: CASGGRENSPLHF

clone_size: -
j_call: TRBJ2-1
d_call: -
v_call: TRBV19
cdr3_nt: TGTGCCACCTCCCCGCGGGGCGCAACCTACAATGAGCAGTTCTTC
cdr3_aa: CATSPRGATYNEQFF

clone_size: -
j_call: TRBJ1-2
d_call: -
v_call: TRBV19
cdr3_nt: TGTGCCAGTAGTATCGCCGGGAACTATGGCTACACCTTC
cdr3_aa: CASSIAGNYGYTF

clone_size: -
j_call: TRBJ2-7
d_call: TRBD1
v_call: TRBV5-4
cdr3_nt: TGTGCCAGCAGCCGAGAAGGACAGGGGACGGGGGAGCAGTACTTC
cdr3_aa: CASSREGQGTGEQYF

clone_size: -
j_call: TRBJ2-5
d_call: TRBD2
v_call: TRBV7-9
cdr3_nt: TGTGCCAGCAGCTTATCAAGAGGGAGGGCTGGGGAGACCCAGTACTTC
cdr3_aa: CASSLSRGRAGETQYF

clone_size: -
j_call: TRBJ1-2
d_call: TRBD1
v_call: TRBV7-2
cdr3_nt: TGTGCCAGCAGCTTATACAGGACAGGCTCTCACTCAGGGGGTGGCTACACCTTC
cdr3_aa: CASSLYRTGSHSGGGYTF

clone_size: -
j_call: TRBJ2-1
d_call: TRBD1
v_call: TRBV6-2/TRBV6-3
cdr3_nt: TGTGCCAGCAGTTACTCGAGGGGGCCATATGAGCAGTTCTTC
cdr3_aa: CASSYSRGPYEQFF

clone_size: -
j_call: TRBJ2-5
d_call: -
v_call: TRBV7-9
cdr3_nt: TGTGCCAGCAGCTTCCAGACAGGGGGGAGCGGGAGGGCCCAGTACTTC
cdr3_aa: CASSFQTGGSGRAQYF

clone_size: -
j_call: TRBJ2-1
d_call: -
v_call: TRBV11-3
cdr3_nt: TGTGCCAGCAGCCCTTCGCCCGGTAACAATGAGCAGTTCTTC
cdr3_aa: CASSPSPGNNEQFF

clone_size: -
j_call: TRBJ2-3
d_call: -
v_call: TRBV7-6
cdr3_nt: TGTGCCAGCAGCTTGGTAGGGGGACCGAGCACAGATACGCAGTATTTT
cdr3_aa: CASSLVGGPSTDTQYF

clone_size: -
j_call: TRBJ2-5
d_call: -
v_call: TRBV18
cdr3_nt: TGTGCCAGCTCATTACAGCGGGAGACCCAGTACTTC
cdr3_aa: CASSLQRETQYF

clone_size: -
j_call: TRBJ2-1
d_call: -
v_call: TRBV11-3
cdr3_nt: TGTGCCAGCAGCTTAGACGGGGGTTACAATGAGCAGTTCTTC
cdr3_aa: CASSLDGGYNEQFF

clone_size: -
j_call: TRBJ1-2
d_call: -
v_call: TRBV19
cdr3_nt: TGTGCCAGTAGTATCGGAGGAGCCCTTAACTATGGCTACACCTTC
cdr3_aa: CASSIGGALNYGYTF

clone_size: -
j_call: TRBJ1-2
d_call: -
v_call: TRBV5-5
cdr3_nt: TGTGCCAGCAGCTTGGCTCTGGGCTTCTACACCTTC
cdr3_aa: CASSLALGFYTF

clone_size: -
j_call: TRBJ2-3
d_call: -
v_call: TRBV6-5
cdr3_nt: TGTGCCAGCAGACCCCAATTGGTAGGCACAGATACGCAGTATTTT
cdr3_aa: CASRPQLVGTDTQYF

clone_size: -
j_call: TRBJ1-1
d_call: TRBD1
v_call: TRBV4-3
cdr3_nt: TGCGCCAGCAGCCAAGTAGGGACAGGGGGAGTGGCTTTCTTT
cdr3_aa: CASSQVGTGGVAFF

clone_size: -
j_call: TRBJ1-6
d_call: -
v_call: TRBV19
cdr3_nt: TGTGCCAGTAGTATGGGGGACACCTCCTATAATTCACCCCTCCACTTT
cdr3_aa: CASSMGDTSYNSPLHF

clone_size: -
j_call: TRBJ2-1
d_call: TRBD2
v_call: TRBV19
cdr3_nt: TGTGCCAGTAGTATACTCGGACTAGCGGGAGCGGCAATTAATGAGCAGTTCTTC
cdr3_aa: CASSILGLAGAAINEQFF

clone_size: -
j_call: TRBJ2-5
d_call: -
v_call: TRBV15
cdr3_nt: TGTGCCACCAGCAGCTCAGACAGGTCGCCGACCCAGTACTTC
cdr3_aa: CATSSSDRSPTQYF

clone_size: -
j_call: TRBJ2-3
d_call: TRBD1
v_call: TRBV6-2/TRBV6-3
cdr3_nt: TGTGCCAGCAGTCCCTTACAGGGGGCGATCACAGATACGCAGTATTTT
cdr3_aa: CASSPLQGAITDTQYF

clone_size: -
j_call: TRBJ2-7
d_call: TRBD1
v_call: TRBV14
cdr3_nt: TGTGCCAGCAGCCAAGTCAGACAGGGGCCCTACGAGCAGTACTTC
cdr3_aa: CASSQVRQGPYEQYF

clone_size: -
j_call: TRBJ2-1
d_call: TRBD2
v_call: TRBV2
cdr3_nt: TGTGCCACCACCCGGGCGGGGGACAATGAGCAGTTCTTC
cdr3_aa: CATTRAGDNEQFF

clone_size: -
j_call: TRBJ2-2
d_call: TRBD2
v_call: TRBV30
cdr3_nt: TGTGCCTGGCTAGCGGGAGCGTTCACCGGGGAGCTGTTTTTT
cdr3_aa: CAWLAGAFTGELFF

clone_size: -
j_call: TRBJ2-3
d_call: TRBD1
v_call: TRBV6-5
cdr3_nt: TGTGCCAGCAGTTTACAGGGGGGCACAGATACGCAGTATTTT
cdr3_aa: CASSLQGGTDTQYF

clone_size: -
j_call: TRBJ2-2
d_call: -
v_call: TRBV6-5
cdr3_nt: TGTGCCGCAAACCCCACAGCGAACACCGGGGAGCTGTTTTTT
cdr3_aa: CAANPTANTGELFF

clone_size: -
j_call: TRBJ1-2
d_call: TRBD1
v_call: TRBV7-2
cdr3_nt: TGTGCCAGCAGCCTGAACCGGGACAGGGGACAAGCTGTTTCCTATGGCTACACCTTC
cdr3_aa: CASSLNRDRGQAVSYGYTF

clone_size: -
j_call: TRBJ2-5
d_call: -
v_call: TRBV5-1
cdr3_nt: TGCGCCAGCAGCTTTGCGGAGGGCCTCCGAGAGACCCAGTACTTC
cdr3_aa: CASSFAEGLRETQYF

clone_size: -
j_call: TRBJ2-1
d_call: TRBD2
v_call: TRBV7-2
cdr3_nt: TGTGCCAGCAGCTTAGTCGGACTAGCGCCTAGGCAGGGGAATGAGCAGTTCTTC
cdr3_aa: CASSLVGLAPRQGNEQFF

clone_size: -
j_call: TRBJ2-5
d_call: TRBD1
v_call: TRBV6-5
cdr3_nt: TGTGCCAGCAGTAAGGGACAGGTACTCCAAGAGACCCAGTACTTC
cdr3_aa: CASSKGQVLQETQYF

clone_size: once
j_call: TRBJ1-4
d_call: -
v_call: TRBV6-5
cdr3_nt: TGTGCCAGCAGTTACGGGCAGGGGTATGAAAAACTGTTTTTT
cdr3_aa: CASSYGQGYEKLFF

clone_size: few
j_call: TRBJ2-5
d_call: TRBD2
v_call: TRBV4-3
cdr3_nt: TGCGCCAGCAGCCCCGGACTAGCGGCCTTCCTGGAGACCCAGTACTTC
cdr3_aa: CASSPGLAAFLETQYF

clone_size: -
j_call: TRBJ2-1
d_call: -
v_call: TRBV6-2/TRBV6-3
cdr3_nt: TGTGCCAGCAGTTACTATATCATCAGGACACCAAACAATGAGCAGTTCTTC
cdr3_aa: CASSYYIIRTPNNEQFF

clone_size: -
j_call: TRBJ1-5
d_call: TRBD1
v_call: TRBV19
cdr3_nt: TGTGCCAGTAGTCTCCGACAGGGCCAGGGCAATCAGCCCCAGCATTTT
cdr3_aa: CASSLRQGQGNQPQHF